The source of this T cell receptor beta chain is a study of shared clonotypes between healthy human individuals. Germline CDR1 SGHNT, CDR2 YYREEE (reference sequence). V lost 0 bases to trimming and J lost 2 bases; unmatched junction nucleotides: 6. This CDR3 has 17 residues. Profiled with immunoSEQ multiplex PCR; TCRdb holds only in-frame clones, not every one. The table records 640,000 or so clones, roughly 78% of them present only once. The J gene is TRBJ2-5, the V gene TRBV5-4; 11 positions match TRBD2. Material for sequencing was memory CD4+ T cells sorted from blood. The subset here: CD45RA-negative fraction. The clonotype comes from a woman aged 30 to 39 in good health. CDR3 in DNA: TGTGCCAGCAGCTTGGAGGGACTAGCGGAAAATCAAGAGACCCAGTACTTC. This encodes CASSLEGLAENQETQYF. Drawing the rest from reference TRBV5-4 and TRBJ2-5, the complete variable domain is ETGVTQSPTHLIKTRGQQVTLRCSSQSGHNTVSWYQQALGQGPQFIFQYYREEENGRGNFPPRFSGLQFPNYSSELNVNALELDDSALYLCASSLEGLAENQETQYFGPGTRLLVL.